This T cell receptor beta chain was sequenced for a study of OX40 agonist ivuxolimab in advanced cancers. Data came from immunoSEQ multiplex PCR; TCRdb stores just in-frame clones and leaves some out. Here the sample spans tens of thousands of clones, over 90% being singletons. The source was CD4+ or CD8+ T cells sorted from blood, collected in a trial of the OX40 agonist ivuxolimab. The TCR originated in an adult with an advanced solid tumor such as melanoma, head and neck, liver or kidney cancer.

The chain's CDR3 is CASSYPQGNTEAFF. CDR3 DNA: TGTGCCAGCAGTTACCCTCAGGGGAACACTGAAGCTTTCTTT. The rearrangement links TRBV6-5 to TRBJ1-1; weak D call: TRBD1 (5 bases). The V gene lost 2 bases and the J gene lost 1 base, with 8 bases spanning the gap. Looked up from germline, CDR1 is MNHEY and CDR2 is SVGAGI. The CDR3 runs to 14 residues.